One sample yielded the 25 T cell receptor beta chains listed below, sequenced in a study of tumor and adjacent non-tumor tissue in lung cancer. TCRbeta libraries were built with three rounds of nested PCR, modified from ARM-PCR. TCRdb processed the multiplex PCR reads anew with MiXCR; each CDR3 protein has one entry. The sample consists of just over 200,000 distinct CDR3 sequences, 70% to 75% of them appearing once. This sample's RNA came from whole unsorted tissue. Sequences were obtained from lung tumor tissue. The receptors were sampled from a man in his sixties with non-small cell lung cancer.

As regards this clonotype: A much larger clone sits a single nucleotide away, making a read error possible. This rearrangement joins TRBV11-2 to TRBJ1-3; D is unresolved. Germline V CDR1 and CDR2: SGHAT, FQNNGV. The CDR3 covers 14 residues. Trimming pared 5 bases from V and 8 bases from J, leaving 16 bases between. CDR3 sequence: CASSPRGNPYTIYF. CDR3 in DNA: TGTGCCAGCAGCCCTCGGGGAAACCCGTACACCATATATTTT.

Concerning this clonotype: A read error is possible here, since a much larger clone lies one base away. The chain recombines TRBV20-1 with TRBJ2-1, with unresolved D. Germline lookup yields CDR1 DFQATT and CDR2 SNEGSKA (reference sequence). This CDR3 region has 17 residues. Between the trimmed V and J ends, which lost 3 bases and 2 bases, there was a span of 20 bases. CDR3 bases: TGCAGTGCTAGGGTCCCTGGCCCAAGCTTACCCTACAATGAGCAGTTCTTC. This codes for CSARVPGPSLPYNEQFF.

The V and J genes are TRBV7-2 and TRBJ1-2; D gene uncertain. Trimming cost V 0 bases and J 4 bases, with 9 bases left between them. The germline CDR1 and CDR2 sequences are SGHTA and FQGNSA. The length of the CDR3 is 14 residues. This CDR3 reads CASSLALRTYGYTF. In DNA, the CDR3 is TGTGCCAGCAGCTTAGCGTTGAGAACCTATGGCTACACCTTC. Full variable domain (missing parts from reference TRBV7-2 and TRBJ1-2): GAGVSQSPSNKVTEKGKDVELRCDPISGHTALYWYRQSLGQGLEFLIYFQGNSAPDKSGLPSDRFSAERTGGSVSTLTIQRTQQEDSAVYLCASSLALRTYGYTFGSGTRLTVV.

On this clonotype itself: One junction end disagrees with the germline gene, perhaps due to a read error. The CDR3 nucleotides are TGTGCCAGTAGCTCAACATGGAAAGATAATTCATCCCTCCACTTT. It encodes CASSSTWKDNSSLHF. This chain connects TRBV11-3 to TRBJ1-6; D gene unclear. CDR3 length: 15 amino acids. CDR1 and CDR2 (germline): SGHNT, YENEEA.

This clonotype occurred once. A much larger clonotype is one base distant, so this may be a read error. The chain joins TRBV5-1 to TRBJ2-7; D is uncertain. The germline CDR1 and CDR2 sequences are SGHRS and YFSETQ. The CDR3 sequence is 14 residues long. CDR3 nucleotides: TGCGCCAGCAGCTTGGAGCCCAGCAGGTACGAGCATTACTTC. It yields the protein CASSLEPSRYEHYF.

In the case of this clonotype: Its ends do not fully match the called genes, so a read error is possible. This chain uses TRBV11-2 with TRBJ2-2, with TRBD1 identical over 12 bases. The CDR3 is made up of 17 amino acids. Germline V gives CDR1 SGHAT, CDR2 FQNNGV. The CDR3 protein is CASSFSGTGGIGVELFF. As DNA, the CDR3 is TGTGCCAGCAGCTTCTCCGGGACAGGGGGCATTGGCGTGGAGCTATTTTTT.

Concerning this clonotype itself: This may come from a read error, since a much larger clone is one base off. The rearrangement links TRBV29-1 to TRBJ1-5, with D tentatively TRBD1 (5 bases). Germline CDR1 and CDR2: SQVTM and ANQGSEA. V was clipped by 4 bases and J by 4 bases, with 11 bases between them. CDR3 length: 13 residues. The DNA for the CDR3 is TGCAGCGTTGTTGGACGGACAAATCAGCCCCAGCATTTT. This sequence encodes CSVVGRTNQPQHF. Variable domain in full (rest from reference TRBV29-1 and TRBJ1-5): SAVISQKPSRDICQRGTSLTIQCQVDSQVTMMFWYRQQPGQSLTLIATANQGSEATYESGFVIDKFPISRPNLTFSTLTVSNMSPEDSSIYLCSVVGRTNQPQHFGDGTRLSIL.

In regard to this clonotype: Relative to the germline gene, one junction end is altered; a read error may explain this. This chain uses TRBV18 with TRBJ2-2, with 7 bases fitting TRBD1. The CDR3 runs to 15 residues. Per the germline V gene, CDR1 is KGHSH and CDR2 is LQKENI. CDR3 protein: CASSPGGQPTGKLFF. CDR3 DNA: TGTGCCAGCTCACCAGGGGGACAGCCCACCGGGAAGCTGTTTTTT.

This clonotype was recorded many times. The gene calls are TRBV20-1 and TRBJ2-7; a weak D match, TRBD1 (6 bases). This CDR3 region has 12 residues. Germline lookup yields CDR1 DFQATT and CDR2 SNEGSKA (reference sequence). V lost 2 bases, J lost 9 bases, and 14 bases lay in between. CDR3 in amino acids: CSARSLGGAQYF. As DNA, the CDR3 is TGCAGTGCTAGATCATTAGGGGGTGCGCAGTACTTC.

In the case of this clonotype: The CDR3 end shows no conserved phenylalanine or tryptophan, and so a read error is likely. This rearrangement joins TRBV29-1 to TRBJ2-7, with D maybe TRBD2 (6 bases). The CDR3 is made up of 16 amino acids. Germline assignment: CDR1 SQVTM and CDR2 ANQGSEA. DNA for the CDR3: TGCAACGTTGAACTCGGGAGTCCCGGGAGTGCTTCCGAGCAGTACCTC. Protein product: CNVELGSPGSASEQYL.

This clonotype was seen at least ten times. V usage is TRBV29-1 and J usage is TRBJ2-3; no firm D call. Trimming pared 4 bases from V and 2 bases from J, leaving 10 bases between. In germline, CDR1 is SQVTM, CDR2 ANQGSEA. The CDR3 consists of 13 residues. For the CDR3, the DNA is TGCAGCGTTGCTCTCATAGCCACAGATACGCAGTATTTT. This codes for CSVALIATDTQYF.

In its sample, this clonotype ranks as medium-sized (0.01 to 0.1%). CDR3 bases: TGTGCCAGCTCCCCCCAGGGGTCTAGCTCCTACAATGAGCAGTTCTTC. Its translation: CASSPQGSSSYNEQFF. The J gene is TRBJ2-1, the V gene TRBV6-2 or TRBV6-3; tentatively, D is TRBD1 (6 bases). Trimming took off 8 bases at V and 0 bases at J, with 17 bases between the two ends. CDR1 and CDR2 (germline): MNHEY, SVGEGT. CDR3 length: 16 amino acids.

As concerns this clonotype: A much larger clone lies a single base off, so this may be a read error. The V and J genes are TRBV6-5 and TRBJ2-2, with D unresolved. Germline loops: CDR1 MNHEY, CDR2 SVGAGI. V lost 2 bases to trimming and J lost 9 bases, with 4 bases between them. CDR3 length: 11 amino acids. DNA of the CDR3: TGTGCCAGCAGTTACATCAGGGAGCTGTTTTTT. Protein sequence: CASSYIRELFF.

Concerning this clonotype itself: Compared with germline, one end of the junction differs, possibly owing to a read error. The V gene is TRBV11-2, the J gene TRBJ2-7; D possibly corresponds to TRBD1 (6 bases). The CDR3 spans 15 residues. Germline values: CDR1 SGHAT, CDR2 FQNNGV. This CDR3 reads CASSPSTGPSYDRYF. The CDR3 nucleotides read TGCGCCAGCAGCCCGTCCACAGGGCCCTCCTACGATCGGTACTTC.

With respect to this clonotype: This likely comes from a read error, as the CDR3 has no conserved phenylalanine or tryptophan at its end. The genes are TRBV11-2 and TRBJ2-5, with D maybe TRBD1 (6 bases). Germline CDR1 is SGHAT and CDR2 is FQNNGV. V was trimmed by 6 bases and J by 3 bases, leaving 20 bases between them. This CDR3 is built from 16 residues. CDR3 in DNA: TGTGCCAGCAGTCTCACCCCCCGACAGGCCAAAGAGACCCAGTACCTC. It specifies CASSLTPRQAKETQYL.

Of note for this clonotype: The junction departs from germline at one end; a sequencing error may be responsible. The rearrangement joins TRBV5-4 to TRBJ2-7, with D tentatively TRBD1 (5 bases). The CDR3 consists of 14 residues. CDR1 is SGHNT, CDR2 YYREEE, per germline (reference sequence). CDR3 protein: CASSSQTATYERYF. The CDR3 DNA reads as TGTGCCAGCAGCTCGCAGACAGCTACCTACGAGCGGTACTTC.

The rearrangement uses TRBV12-3 or TRBV12-4 and TRBJ2-3; D is perhaps TRBD1 or TRBD2 (5 bases each). The CDR3 length is 15 residues. The V end lost 5 bases, the J end lost 2 bases, and 14 bases lay between the germline ends. The CDR3 spells CASSPNGTNTDTQYF. The CDR3 region has the DNA TGTGCCAGCAGTCCCAACGGGACCAACACAGATACGCAGTATTTT.

This clonotype has just one count. CDR3 region: CASSYSKLIGETQYF. Here the CDR3 DNA reads TGTGCCAGCAGTTACTCGAAGTTGATTGGAGAGACCCAGTACTTC. The chain links TRBV6-5 to TRBJ2-5; no clear D. The CDR3 sequence is 15 residues long. The germline V and J ends were trimmed by 0 bases and 4 bases, with 12 bases remaining between them. CDR1 is MNHEY, CDR2 SVGAGI, per germline.

In its sample, this clonotype was seen once. At one boundary the junction diverges from the germline segment, which might be a read error. The chain recombines TRBV6-1 with TRBJ1-2; 9 bases are shared with TRBD1. Looked up from germline, CDR1 is MNHNS and CDR2 is SASEGT. This CDR3 has 15 amino acids. CDR3 amino acids: CTSSEEWTGVGGYTF. The DNA for the CDR3 is TGTACCAGCAGTGAAGAGTGGACAGGGGTCGGGGGCTACACCTTC.

This clonotype occurred once. This chain joins TRBV5-1 and TRBJ1-5; possibly TRBD1 for D (6 bases). Germline lookup yields CDR1 SGHRS and CDR2 YFSETQ. This CDR3 is 15 amino acids long. V was pared by 0 bases and J by 0 bases, with 7 bases between. The CDR3 reads CASSLAGASNQPQHF. DNA for the CDR3: TGCGCCAGCAGCTTGGCAGGGGCTAGCAATCAGCCCCAGCATTTT.

This chain links TRBV25-1 with TRBJ1-6; D is unclear. This CDR3 spans 15 amino acids. Germline CDR1 and CDR2: MGHDK and SYGVNS. Deletions cut 1 base from V and 6 bases from J, with 10 bases between. Here the CDR3 DNA reads TGTGCCAGCAGTGAATTCTGGCGAGCTAATTCACCCCTCCACTTT. Protein product: CASSEFWRANSPLHF.

V is TRBV5-1 and J is TRBJ2-5; a possible D gene is TRBD1 (7 bases). V was cut by 2 bases and J by 5 bases, with 13 bases left in between. The CDR3 loop spans 14 amino acids. Germline CDR1 is SGHRS and CDR2 is YFSETQ. The CDR3 DNA is TGCGCCAGCAGCTTTCAGGGGGGCCGGGAGACCCAGTACTTC. Translation: CASSFQGGRETQYF.

The rearrangement links TRBV6-5 to TRBJ2-7; tentatively, D is TRBD1 (6 bases). Germline V gene sequence: CDR1 MNHEY, CDR2 SVGAGI. The CDR3 is 15 residues long. V gave up 6 bases and J gave up 3 bases, with 18 bases separating them. In DNA, the CDR3 is TGTGCCAGCAGATGGTGGACAGAAACTTTCTACGAGCAGTACTTC. Translation gives CASRWWTETFYEQYF.

Comment on this clonotype: A much larger clone differs from this one at a single base, so this may be a read error. V usage is TRBV4-2 and J usage is TRBJ2-1, with D possibly TRBD2 on 6 matching bases. Looked up from germline, CDR1 is LGHNA and CDR2 is YNFKEQ. This CDR3 contains 16 residues. The CDR3 DNA is TGTGCCAGCGGCCAAGATTTGGGAGGCTCCTACAATGAGCAGTTCTTC. As protein: CASGQDLGGSYNEQFF.

As regards this clonotype: A read error may produce the germline difference seen at one junction end. The rearrangement links TRBV11-3 to TRBJ2-1, with D possibly matching TRBD2 (7 bases). This CDR3 is built from 14 residues. Germline V gene sequence: CDR1 SGHNT, CDR2 YENEEA. CDR3 region: CTSSLRGATNDQFF. CDR3 bases: TGTACCAGCAGCTTACGGGGGGCGACCAATGACCAGTTCTTC.